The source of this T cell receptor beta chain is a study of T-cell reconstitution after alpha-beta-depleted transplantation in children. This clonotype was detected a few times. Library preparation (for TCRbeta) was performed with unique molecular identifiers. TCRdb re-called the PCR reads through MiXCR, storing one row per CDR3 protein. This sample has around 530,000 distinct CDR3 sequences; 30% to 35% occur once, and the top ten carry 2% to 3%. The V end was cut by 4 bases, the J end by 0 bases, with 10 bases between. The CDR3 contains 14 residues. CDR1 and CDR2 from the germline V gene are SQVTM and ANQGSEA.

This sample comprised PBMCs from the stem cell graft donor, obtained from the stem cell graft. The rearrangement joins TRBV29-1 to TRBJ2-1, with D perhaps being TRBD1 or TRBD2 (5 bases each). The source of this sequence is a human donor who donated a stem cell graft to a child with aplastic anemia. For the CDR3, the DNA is TGCAGCGTTGGCGCAGGGAGCTCCTACAATGAGCAGTTCTTC. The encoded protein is CSVGAGSSYNEQFF.